Following are 6 T cell receptor beta chains from one sample sequenced in a study of T cells in localized non-small cell lung cancer (dated by TCRdb to about 2020). Libraries were built with the immunoSEQ multiplex PCR assay. This immuneACCESS table, as held by TCRdb, lists in-frame sequences with V and J called but not all clones. Of the missing ones, under half trace to an unresolved V gene in checked studies; the others have no known cause. The sample has about 48,000 clones on record, 77% of them singletons. Less than 20% of the sample goes to the ten largest clones. The material sequenced was peripheral blood, taken before any cancer treatment. These receptors all come from a man aged 40 to 70 with stage I squamous cell lung carcinoma.

This clone was recorded a few times. The J gene is TRBJ1-1, the V gene TRBV7-2; D unclear. The V and J ends lost 4 bases and 0 bases respectively, with 6 bases between them. The CDR3 is 13 residues long. CDR1 and CDR2 from the germline V gene are SGHTA and FQGNSA. The CDR3 protein is CASSSGMNTEAFF. The CDR3 coding sequence is TGTGCCAGCAGCTCCGGGATGAACACTGAAGCTTTCTTT.

This clone has more than one count but fewer than ten. The chain couples TRBV19 to TRBJ1-1; no firm D call. The CDR3 consists of 14 residues. The V gene lost 3 bases and the J gene lost 8 bases, with 16 bases spanning the gap. Germline values: CDR1 LNHDA, CDR2 SQIVND (reference sequence). This CDR3 reads CASSIVGSTPEAFF. In nucleotides, the CDR3 is TGTGCCAGTAGTATCGTCGGGAGTACCCCAGAAGCTTTCTTT.

J is TRBJ1-2 and V is TRBV7-8, with a possible D match to TRBD1 (5 bases). The CDR3 loop spans 15 amino acids. Trimming shortened V by 2 bases and J by 0 bases, and 10 bases separated the two germline ends. CDR1 is SGHVS, CDR2 FQNEAQ, per germline. The CDR3 protein is CASSLRQSANYGYTF. The CDR3 nucleotides read TGTGCCAGCAGCTTACGACAGTCAGCTAACTATGGCTACACCTTC.

The chain links TRBV7-8 to TRBJ1-2; TRBD1 aligns across 9 bases. CDR3 length: 15 amino acids. Looked up from germline, CDR1 is SGHVS and CDR2 is FQNEAQ. Trimming took 2 bases from V and 8 from J; bases not matched to a gene: 9. The CDR3 DNA is TGTGCCAGCAGCTTATACGGGACAGGGACCGGAGGCTACACCTTC. Encoded protein: CASSLYGTGTGGYTF.

The table lists this clone with a few counts. The chain employs TRBV4-3 and TRBJ1-1; D is unresolved. Germline V gives CDR1 LGHNA, CDR2 YSLEER. The V end lost 1 base, the J end lost 10 bases, and 13 bases lay between the germline ends. This CDR3 region has 13 residues. CDR3 residues: CASSQVPKARAFF. The CDR3 DNA is TGCGCCAGCAGCCAAGTTCCCAAAGCCCGAGCTTTCTTT.

The chain couples TRBV9 to TRBJ2-5; D could derive from TRBD1 or TRBD2 (5 bases each). The V end lost 4 bases, the J end lost 5 bases, and 15 bases lay between the germline ends. Germline-derived CDR1 and CDR2 are SGDLS and YYNGEE. The CDR3 length is 14 residues. The CDR3 here is CASSIRDAVETQYF. The CDR3 DNA reads as TGTGCCAGCAGCATCCGGGACGCTGTGGAGACCCAGTACTTC.